This T cell receptor beta chain is drawn from a study of blood T cell repertoires in COVID-19. Libraries were prepared by immunoSEQ multiplex PCR; TCRdb keeps only in-frame clonotypes and omits some of them. This table has 30,000 to 40,000 clones, 84% appearing once. With V trimmed by 6 bases and J by 3 bases, 10 bases remained unmatched. The CDR3 consists of 17 residues. The V gene's germline CDR1 is MNHEY and CDR2 SVGEGT. Only one count was recorded for this clone. This TCR was sampled from a man between 60 and 75 years old with COVID-19, enrolled during active disease. The material sequenced was peripheral blood. This chain joins TRBV6-2 or TRBV6-3 and TRBJ2-1, with 11 bases aligning to TRBD2. CDR3 region: CASSSLTGLADYNEQFF. In nucleotides, the CDR3 is TGTGCCAGCAGCTCATTGACGGGACTAGCGGACTACAATGAGCAGTTCTTC.